The present T cell receptor (beta chain) was sequenced within a study of blood T cell repertoires in COVID-19. Study details: PBMCs, B-cell-depleted T cells, or T cells were the source of the cDNA or gDNA that made up the material.

The sample holds a few counts of this clone. This CDR3 is built from 14 residues. With 8 bases clipped from V and 5 bases from J, the junction kept 10 bases outside the gene matches. CDR1 LNHDA and CDR2 SQIVND come from the germline V gene (reference sequence). Sequenced by immunoSEQ multiplex PCR; TCRdb stores in-frame clones only, minus some. The table lists about 49,000 clones, over 80% of them singletons, with roughly 12% in the top ten. This sequence was found in a human donor in a cohort sampled during active COVID-19. The chain joins TRBV19 to TRBJ2-7, with 9 bases that match TRBD1. Sequencing was performed on peripheral blood. CDR3 loop: CASGRSDRGHEQYF. Written as DNA, the CDR3 is TGTGCCAGTGGAAGATCGGACAGGGGCCACGAGCAGTACTTC.